These T cell receptor beta chains were read from a single sample in a study of CD8 T cells in ankylosing spondylitis. TCRdb reprocessed the 5' RACE reads via MiXCR and lists one record per CDR3 protein. The sample lists more than 650,000 distinct CDR3 sequences; 10% to 15% were seen once. Sequenced sample: blood, either unsorted or a sorted T cell fraction (not recorded which). The receptors come from a male donor with ankylosing spondylitis. The CDR3 runs from the conserved cysteine through the conserved F or W. A D gene is named only where the DNA matches it firmly. Not all rows give a size; the values are once, few, many and, for expanded clones, a class.

J	size	V	D	DNA	CDR3
TRBJ1-4	-	TRBV18	TRBD1	TGTGCCAGCTCACCTCAAGGACAGGGGAATGAAAAACTGTTTTTT	CASSPQGQGNEKLFF
TRBJ1-1	few	TRBV20-1	-	TGCAGCACCTACAGGGTCGGCAACACTGAAGCTTTCTTT	CSTYRVGNTEAFF
TRBJ2-3	many	TRBV29-1	TRBD2	TGCAGCGTTGCGGCAGGGAGGGGCACAGATACGCAGTATTTT	CSVAAGRGTDTQYF
TRBJ2-7	few	TRBV20-1	TRBD1	TGCAGTGCTAACAAGTTAGGGGGCGAAGGGTACGAGCAGTACTTC	CSANKLGGEGYEQYF
TRBJ1-2	few	TRBV29-1	-	TGCAGCGTTGATGTCCCGGGGGCGCGGGAAGGCTACACCTTC	CSVDVPGAREGYTF
TRBJ2-5	few	TRBV10-3	-	TGTGCCATCAGTGCAGGCGGAGGCCAAGAGACCCAGTACTTC	CAISAGGGQETQYF
TRBJ2-1	few	TRBV7-2	-	TGTGCCAGCAAATCGGACGGGTACACGTCGTATTACAATGAGCAGTTCTTC	CASKSDGYTSYYNEQFF
TRBJ1-2	-	TRBV24-1	-	TGTGCCACCAGTGGGTATTCGTGGGGGAAGAACTATGGCTACACCTTC	CATSGYSWGKNYGYTF
TRBJ2-1	few	TRBV20-1	TRBD2	TGCAGTGCTACAATGCGTCACGGGAGGCGTAATGAGCAGTTCTTC	CSATMRHGRRNEQFF
TRBJ2-5	many	TRBV20-1	-	TGCAGTGCCATTAGGGCGACAGTTACCCAGTACTTC	CSAIRATVTQYF
TRBJ1-2	many	TRBV6-5	-	TGTGCCAGCAGTTACTCCACAGGAGATTATGGCTACACCTTC	CASSYSTGDYGYTF
TRBJ1-2	-	TRBV27	-	TGTGCCAGCACTGGCAGGGTGAGTGATGGCTACACCTTC	CASTGRVSDGYTF
TRBJ1-5	-	TRBV5-5	-	TGTGCCAGCAGCTTGGAATGGGGTAATAGCAATCAGCCCCAGCATTTT	CASSLEWGNSNQPQHF
TRBJ2-5	-	TRBV29-1	TRBD2	TGCAGCATTAAGCGGGGGAGGTTGGTCACCCAGTACTTC	CSIKRGRLVTQYF
TRBJ2-2	-	TRBV30	-	TGTGCCTGGAGAGTACAGGGAACCGGGGAGCTGTTTTTT	CAWRVQGTGELFF
TRBJ2-2	few	TRBV6-1	TRBD1	TGTGCCAGCACCCGGGACAGCTTCACCGGGGAGCTGTTTTTT	CASTRDSFTGELFF
TRBJ2-1	many	TRBV12-3/TRBV12-4	TRBD2	TGTGCCAGCAGCCGGGACTACGGGAATGAGCAGTTCTTC	CASSRDYGNEQFF
TRBJ1-5	few	TRBV30	-	TGTGCCTGGAGAGACCGGAGCAATCAGCCCCAGCATTTT	CAWRDRSNQPQHF
TRBJ2-1	-	TRBV20-1	TRBD2	TGCAGTGCTAGTTGGGGGGGGGACAATGAGCAGTTCTTC	CSASWGGDNEQFF
TRBJ1-2	many	TRBV5-1	-	TGCGCCAGCAGCGTAAGGGACGGCTCGTTGGGCTACACCTTC	CASSVRDGSLGYTF
TRBJ2-6	-	TRBV5-1	-	TGCGCCAGCAGCTTGGTTTCGACGTTAATCTCTGGGGCCAACGTCCTGACTTTC	CASSLVSTLISGANVLTF
TRBJ1-2	few	TRBV10-3	-	TGTGCCATCAGTGCCTGGGGATCCCGTCACACCTTC	CAISAWGSRHTF
TRBJ2-3	-	TRBV20-1	TRBD2	TGCAGTGCTGGAGGACTAGCGGGAGATACGCAGTATTTT	CSAGGLAGDTQYF
TRBJ2-2	-	TRBV20-1	-	TGCAGTGCGAAGGCACGGGGGGCGCAAGCCGGGGAGCTGTTTTTT	CSAKARGAQAGELFF
TRBJ1-2	few	TRBV6-2/TRBV6-3	-	TGTGCCAGCAGTTACCTGGGGGAGGCTAACTATGGCTACACCTTC	CASSYLGEANYGYTF
TRBJ2-1	few	TRBV20-1	TRBD2	TGCAGTGCTCGAGCCGGGACTAGCGGGAGGATTTCCTACAATGAGCAGTTCTTC	CSARAGTSGRISYNEQFF
TRBJ2-1	few	TRBV5-1	-	TGCGCCAGCAGCTTCATTCGGGCGTATTATCCCTACAATGAGCAGTTCTTC	CASSFIRAYYPYNEQFF
TRBJ2-1	-	TRBV11-3	-	TGTGCCAGCAGCTTAAGGCAGGCAGCCTACAATGAGCAGTTCTTC	CASSLRQAAYNEQFF
TRBJ1-1	few	TRBV4-3	-	TGCGCCAGCAGCCAAATGTATTGGGACACTGAAGCTTTCTTT	CASSQMYWDTEAFF
TRBJ1-2	many	TRBV20-1	TRBD1	TGCAGTGCTCCGCGGACAGGGGGAAACTATGGCTACACCTTC	CSAPRTGGNYGYTF
TRBJ2-1	-	TRBV5-5	TRBD2	TGTGCCAGCAGCTTTGGACTAGCGGGAGGGCCCAATGAGCAGTTCTTC	CASSFGLAGGPNEQFF
TRBJ1-1	-	TRBV11-2	-	TGTGCCAGCAGCATACACCTCCGACGGTGGAACACTGAAGCTTTCTTT	CASSIHLRRWNTEAFF
TRBJ2-4	few	TRBV7-8	-	TGTGCCAGCAGCTTGAAGCCCCTCGGAAACATTCAGTACTTC	CASSLKPLGNIQYF
TRBJ2-5	few	TRBV15	TRBD2	TGTGCCACCACTGTCGCGGGAGTGGTGACCCAGTACTTC	CATTVAGVVTQYF
TRBJ2-2	many	TRBV20-1	-	TGCAGTGCCAAAGGGGACCCCGGGGAGCTGTTTTTT	CSAKGDPGELFF
TRBJ2-7	many	TRBV6-1	-	TGTGCCAGCAGCCGCGGGGTCGGGCAGTACTCCTACGAGCAGTACTTC	CASSRGVGQYSYEQYF
TRBJ1-5	-	TRBV7-8	TRBD1	TGTGCCAGCAGCTTTAGGACAGGGTATCAGCCCCAGCATTTT	CASSFRTGYQPQHF
TRBJ1-2	-	TRBV20-1	-	TGCAGTGCTAGTCCCAGGGGTATCGATGGCTACACCTTC	CSASPRGIDGYTF
TRBJ2-7	many	TRBV20-1	TRBD2	TGCAGTGCTGAATCACTAGCGTCGCTATACGAGCAGTACTTC	CSAESLASLYEQYF
TRBJ1-2	-	TRBV7-8	TRBD1	TGTGCCAGCAGCGCCGACAGGGGAGCTCTAGGCTATGGCTACACCTTC	CASSADRGALGYGYTF
TRBJ2-1	-	TRBV5-1	-	TGCGCCAGCAGCCGGACCACAGGGACCTTTTCCTACAATGAGCAGTTCTTC	CASSRTTGTFSYNEQFF
TRBJ2-1	-	TRBV7-6	TRBD1	TGTGCCAGCAGCTCGGACAGGGGAACTGAGCAGTTCTTC	CASSSDRGTEQFF
TRBJ1-5	few	TRBV6-2/TRBV6-3	-	TGTGCCAGCAAGAGGTCCCCGGTGGGACAGCCCCAGCATTTT	CASKRSPVGQPQHF
TRBJ2-3	-	TRBV20-1	TRBD2	TGCAGTGCTAGAGCTCGGATGAGCGGGGGAGATACGCAGTATTTT	CSARARMSGGDTQYF
TRBJ2-3	few	TRBV24-1	TRBD1	TGTGCCACCAGTGCCCTGGACAGGGAGAGCACAGATACGCAGTATTTT	CATSALDRESTDTQYF
TRBJ2-7	many	TRBV7-2	-	TGTGCCAGCAGCCCCATGAGGAGGGGGAACTCCTACGAGCAGTACTTC	CASSPMRRGNSYEQYF